This T cell receptor (beta chain) was recovered during a study of cytomegalovirus exposure and HLA in healthy donors. Looking at the study overall: The roughly 120 million unique TCR beta sequences, from around 200 million T cells, were found by an earlier analysis. In an early release, HLA-typed donors contributed some 88 million unique TCR sequences.

Study-wide results and limits: Among TCR beta chains of equal frequency, HLA-associated ones were more clonally expanded in a later analysis. The authors judged a highly shared variant cluster likely a sequencing artifact.

Germline V gene lookup returns CDR1 SGHNT and CDR2 YENEEA. This CDR3 comprises 15 residues. V shed 5 bases, J shed 7 bases, and the junction held 9 bases outside the gene matches. This clone turned up a few times. Its antigen is not known. The PCR was carried out with 60 Vbeta primers and 13 Jbeta primers. The data were produced by immunoSEQ multiplex PCR, yet TCRdb's version contains in-frame clones alone and is incomplete. The repertoire has some 55,000 clones, about 79% of them found once; the top ten carry roughly 1.8%. Sequenced: PBMCs. The chain joins TRBV11-3 to TRBJ1-4, with TRBD1 matching 8 bases. The TCR was taken from a man in his forties in good health and CMV-seronegative. CDR3 DNA sequence: TGTGCCAGCAGCGTACGGACAGGGATCAGTGAAAAACTGTTTTTT. Translated: CASSVRTGISEKLFF.